This TCR beta chain was observed in a study of radiotherapy plus CTLA-4 blockade in lung cancer (dated by TCRdb to 2017 to 2018). Regarding the complete study: Objective responses occurred in about 19% of enrolled patients, and around 30% achieved disease control.

The library was prepared using the immunoSEQ multiplex PCR assay. TCRdb mirrors the immuneACCESS table, restricted to in-frame sequences. Some clones are absent from its copies; in checked studies, under half trace to an unresolved V gene, and the reason for the others is unknown. For this sample the table gives some 71,000 clones, of which less than 85% were detected only once. The top ten clonotypes cover roughly 15% of the sample. Study-wide conclusions, independent of this receptor: After treatment with radiotherapy and ipilimumab, TCR clones that originated in tumors expanded in peripheral blood. Increased serum interferon-beta after radiation, together with early dynamic changes in blood T cell clones, were reported to be the strongest predictors of response.

Focal radiation therapy combined with CTLA-4 blockade (ipilimumab) was tested in patients with chemo-refractory metastatic non-small-cell lung cancer. This clone was recorded a few times. No antigen is known for it. No qualities accompany the bases; no much larger clone lies one base away. Sequences were derived from peripheral blood, sampled from a patient treated with radiotherapy plus ipilimumab. This TCR came from a human donor with non-small cell lung cancer whose response to radiotherapy plus ipilimumab could not be evaluated. Some clones in this sample may be carry-over from other donors' samples.

The nucleotide sequence is TGTGCCAGCTCACGAAGCCTACAGGGGGCGGACAATCAGCCCCAGCATTTT. Translated, this is CASSRSLQGADNQPQHF. The sequence joins TRBV18 to TRBJ1-5, and 9 bases in between align with TRBD1. CDR1 is given as KGHSH and CDR2 as LQKENI, both from the germline V gene. Here V drops 4 bases and J drops 3 bases, and the junction holds 10 bases not matched to any gene. The CDR3, from cysteine to phenylalanine, totals 17 residues. The read is trimmed to its CDR3 DNA, 51 bases read in frame from base 1.